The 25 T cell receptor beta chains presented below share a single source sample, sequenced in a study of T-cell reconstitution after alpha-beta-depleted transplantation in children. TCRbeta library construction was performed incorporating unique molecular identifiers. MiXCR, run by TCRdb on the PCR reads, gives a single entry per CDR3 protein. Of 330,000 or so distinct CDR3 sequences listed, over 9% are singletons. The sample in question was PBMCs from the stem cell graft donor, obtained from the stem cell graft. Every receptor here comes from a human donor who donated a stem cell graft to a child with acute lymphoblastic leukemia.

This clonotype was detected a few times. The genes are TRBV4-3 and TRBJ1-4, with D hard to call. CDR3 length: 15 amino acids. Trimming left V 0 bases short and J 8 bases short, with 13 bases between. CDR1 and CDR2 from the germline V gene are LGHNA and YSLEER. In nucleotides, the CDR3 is TGCGCCAGCAGCCAAGAGGGGATCGTTCAAGAAAAACTGTTTTTT. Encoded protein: CASSQEGIVQEKLFF.

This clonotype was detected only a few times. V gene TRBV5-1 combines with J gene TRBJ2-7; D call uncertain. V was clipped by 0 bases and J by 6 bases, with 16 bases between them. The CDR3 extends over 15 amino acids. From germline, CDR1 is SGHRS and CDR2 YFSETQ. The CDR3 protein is CASSLEELLVREQYF. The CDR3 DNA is TGCGCCAGCAGCTTGGAAGAGTTATTGGTACGCGAGCAGTACTTC.

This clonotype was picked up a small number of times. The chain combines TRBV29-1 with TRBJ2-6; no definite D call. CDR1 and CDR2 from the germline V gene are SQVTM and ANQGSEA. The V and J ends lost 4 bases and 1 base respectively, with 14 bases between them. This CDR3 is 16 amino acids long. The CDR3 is CSVGVTHRSGANVLTF. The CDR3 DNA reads TGCAGCGTTGGGGTCACACACCGTTCTGGGGCCAACGTCCTGACTTTC.

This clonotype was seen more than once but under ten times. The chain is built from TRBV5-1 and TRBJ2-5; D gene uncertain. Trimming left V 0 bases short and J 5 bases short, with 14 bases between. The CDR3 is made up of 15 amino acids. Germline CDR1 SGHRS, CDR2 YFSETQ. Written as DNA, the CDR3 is TGCGCCAGCAGCTTGGGACTCGCTCCGGTCGAGACCCAGTACTTC. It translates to CASSLGLAPVETQYF.

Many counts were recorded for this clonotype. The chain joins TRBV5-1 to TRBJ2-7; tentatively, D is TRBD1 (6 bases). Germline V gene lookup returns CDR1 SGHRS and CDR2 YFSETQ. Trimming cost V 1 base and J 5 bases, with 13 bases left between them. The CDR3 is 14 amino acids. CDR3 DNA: TGCGCCAGCAGCTTGAGACAGGTACAAGACGAGCAGTACTTC. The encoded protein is CASSLRQVQDEQYF.

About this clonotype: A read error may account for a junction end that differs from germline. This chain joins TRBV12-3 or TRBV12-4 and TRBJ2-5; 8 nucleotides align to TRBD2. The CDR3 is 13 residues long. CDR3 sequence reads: CASSLGTGGSPNF. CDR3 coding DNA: TGTGCCAGCAGTTTAGGAACGGGAGGGAGCCCGAACTTC.

The DNA for the CDR3 is TGTGCCAGCAGCCCTAATAGCGCCGTAGATACGCAGTATTTT. Residues: CASSPNSAVDTQYF. This chain uses TRBV7-3 with TRBJ2-3; TRBD2 is a possible D gene (5 bases). Germline V gives CDR1 SGHTA, CDR2 FQGTGA. V was pared by 5 bases and J by 5 bases, with 14 bases between. This CDR3 contains 14 residues.

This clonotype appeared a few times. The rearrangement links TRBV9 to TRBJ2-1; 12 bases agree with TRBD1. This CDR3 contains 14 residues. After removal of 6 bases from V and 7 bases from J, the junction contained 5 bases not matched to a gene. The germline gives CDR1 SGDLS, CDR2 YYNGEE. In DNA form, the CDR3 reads TGTGCCAGCAACCGGGACAGGGGGCTAAATGAGCAGTTCTTC. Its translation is CASNRDRGLNEQFF.

DNA of the CDR3: TGCGCCAGCAGTGAGTCGTTGGTCTACACCGGGGAGCTGTTTTTT. Protein: CASSESLVYTGELFF. The V call is TRBV10-2, the J call TRBJ2-2; no reliable D call. Germline V gene data show CDR1 as WSHSY and CDR2 as SAAADI. The CDR3 runs 15 residues. V lost 0 bases and J lost 3, with 8 bases in between.

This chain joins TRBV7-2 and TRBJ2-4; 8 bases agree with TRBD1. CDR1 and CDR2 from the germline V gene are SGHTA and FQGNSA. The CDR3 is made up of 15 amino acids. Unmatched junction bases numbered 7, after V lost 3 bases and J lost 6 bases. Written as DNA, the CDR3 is TGTGCCAGCAGCTTGAACCGGGACAGGTCAAACATTCAGTACTTC. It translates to CASSLNRDRSNIQYF.

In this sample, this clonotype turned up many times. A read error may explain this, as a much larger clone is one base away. This CDR3 reads CASSPANGLTF. CDR3 sequence (DNA): TGTGCCAGCAGTCCGGCCAACGGCCTGACTTTC. V and J are TRBV12-3 or TRBV12-4 and TRBJ2-6, with D hard to call. The CDR3 is 11 residues long.

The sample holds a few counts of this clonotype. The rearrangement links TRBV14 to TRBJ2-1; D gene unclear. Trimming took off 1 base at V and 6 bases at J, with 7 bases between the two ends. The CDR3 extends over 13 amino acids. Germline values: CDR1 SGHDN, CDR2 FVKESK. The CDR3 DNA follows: TGTGCCAGCAGCCAAGTTATTCCCAATGAGCAGTTCTTC. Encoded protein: CASSQVIPNEQFF.

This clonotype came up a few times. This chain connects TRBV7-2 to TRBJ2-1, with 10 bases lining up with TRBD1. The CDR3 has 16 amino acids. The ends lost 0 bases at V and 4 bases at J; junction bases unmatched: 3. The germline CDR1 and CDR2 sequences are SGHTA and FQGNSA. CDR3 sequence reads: CASSLAGTGAYNEQFF. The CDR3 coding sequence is TGTGCCAGCAGCTTAGCGGGGACAGGGGCATACAATGAGCAGTTCTTC.

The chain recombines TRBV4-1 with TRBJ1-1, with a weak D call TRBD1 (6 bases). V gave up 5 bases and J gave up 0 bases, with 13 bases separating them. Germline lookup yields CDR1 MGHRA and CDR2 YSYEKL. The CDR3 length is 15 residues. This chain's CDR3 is CASSVSGTLNTEAFF. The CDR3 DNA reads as TGCGCCAGCAGCGTATCCGGGACATTGAACACTGAAGCTTTCTTT.

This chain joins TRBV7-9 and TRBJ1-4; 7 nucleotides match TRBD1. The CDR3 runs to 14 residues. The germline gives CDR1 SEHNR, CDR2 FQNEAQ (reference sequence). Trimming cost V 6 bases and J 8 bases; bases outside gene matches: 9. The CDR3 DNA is TGTGCCAGCAGGAAGGGGGCGGATCGGGAAAAACTGTTTTTT. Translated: CASRKGADREKLFF.

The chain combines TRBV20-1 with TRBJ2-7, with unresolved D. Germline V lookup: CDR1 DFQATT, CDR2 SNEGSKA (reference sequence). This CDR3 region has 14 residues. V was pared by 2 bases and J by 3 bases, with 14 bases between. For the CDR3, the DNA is TGCAGTGCTAGAAATAGTGACGGCTACTACGAGCAGTACTTC. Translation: CSARNSDGYYEQYF.

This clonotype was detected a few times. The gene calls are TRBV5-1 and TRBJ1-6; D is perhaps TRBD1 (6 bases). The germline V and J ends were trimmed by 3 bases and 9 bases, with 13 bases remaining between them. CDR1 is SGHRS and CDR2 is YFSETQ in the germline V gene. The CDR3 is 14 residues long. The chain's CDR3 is CASSSTQGPSPLHF. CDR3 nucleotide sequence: TGCGCCAGCAGCTCCACACAGGGCCCTTCACCCCTCCACTTT.

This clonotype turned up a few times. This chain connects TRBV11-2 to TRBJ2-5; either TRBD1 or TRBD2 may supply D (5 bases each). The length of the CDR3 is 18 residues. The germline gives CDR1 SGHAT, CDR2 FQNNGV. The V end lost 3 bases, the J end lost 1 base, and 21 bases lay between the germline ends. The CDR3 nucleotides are TGTGCCAGCAGCTTGAGGGGTCGAGTCGGACGCTTCCAAGAGACCCAGTACTTC. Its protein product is CASSLRGRVGRFQETQYF.

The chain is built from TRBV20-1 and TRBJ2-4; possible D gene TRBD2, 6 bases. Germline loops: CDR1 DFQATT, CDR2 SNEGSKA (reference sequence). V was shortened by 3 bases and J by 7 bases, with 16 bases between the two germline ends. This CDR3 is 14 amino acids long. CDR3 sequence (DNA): TGCAGTGCTAGGCCGGGAGCTAGTTCGAACATTCAGTACTTC. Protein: CSARPGASSNIQYF.

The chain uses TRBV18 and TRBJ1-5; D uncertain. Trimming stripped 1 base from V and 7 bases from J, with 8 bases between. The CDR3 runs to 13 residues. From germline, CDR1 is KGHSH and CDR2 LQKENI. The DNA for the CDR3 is TGTGCCAGCTCACCACGGTCCGGGCAGCCCCAGCATTTT. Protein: CASSPRSGQPQHF.

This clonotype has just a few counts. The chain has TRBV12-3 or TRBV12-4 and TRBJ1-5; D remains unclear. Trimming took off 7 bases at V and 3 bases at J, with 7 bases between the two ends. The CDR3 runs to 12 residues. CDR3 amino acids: CASTDNNQPQHF. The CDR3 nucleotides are TGTGCCAGCACCGACAACAATCAGCCCCAGCATTTT.

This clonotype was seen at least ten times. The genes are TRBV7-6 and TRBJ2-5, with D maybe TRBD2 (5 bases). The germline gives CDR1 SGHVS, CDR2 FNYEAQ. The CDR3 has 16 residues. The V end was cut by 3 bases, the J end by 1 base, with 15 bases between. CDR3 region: CASSFPADSTQETQYF. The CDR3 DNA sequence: TGTGCCAGCAGCTTCCCCGCGGACTCAACCCAAGAGACCCAGTACTTC.

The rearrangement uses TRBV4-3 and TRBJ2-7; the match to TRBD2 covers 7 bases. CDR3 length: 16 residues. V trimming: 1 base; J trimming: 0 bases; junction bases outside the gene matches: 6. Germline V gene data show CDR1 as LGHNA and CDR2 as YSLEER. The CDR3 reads CASSQGVGGSSYEQYF. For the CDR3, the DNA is TGCGCCAGCAGCCAAGGTGTCGGGGGGTCCTCCTACGAGCAGTACTTC.

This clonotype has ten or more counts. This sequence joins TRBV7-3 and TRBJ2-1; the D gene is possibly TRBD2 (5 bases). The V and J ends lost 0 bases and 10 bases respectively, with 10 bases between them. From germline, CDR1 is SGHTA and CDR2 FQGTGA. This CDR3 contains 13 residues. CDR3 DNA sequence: TGTGCCAGCAGCTTAACCCCAGCGGCCGAGCAGTTCTTC. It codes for CASSLTPAAEQFF.

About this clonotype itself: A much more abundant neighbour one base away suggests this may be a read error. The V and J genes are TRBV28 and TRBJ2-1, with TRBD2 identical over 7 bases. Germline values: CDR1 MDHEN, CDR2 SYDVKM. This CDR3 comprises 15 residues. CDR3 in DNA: TGTGCCAGCGGTTTACTAGCGTCGGGGTACAATGAGCAGTTCTTC. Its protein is CASGLLASGYNEQFF.